This T cell receptor beta chain comes out of a study of identical twins (dated by TCRdb to between 2015 and 2016). At the level of the whole study: To test whether fetal clonotypes persist, this study deep-sequenced TCR alpha and beta repertoires from monozygotic twins, from unrelated adults of various ages, and from cord blood. Replicate twin experiments were performed at different times using different library preparation protocols to rule out contamination. What the research found in general, with its limitations: Recombination models systematically underestimated out-of-frame TCR alpha sharing in monozygotic twins but agreed with sharing between unrelated individuals. Zero-insertion analyses could be partly confounded by invariant T cells such as MAIT and iNKT, although diverse VJ usage argued against such confounding for most clonotypes. Conclusions relied on cross-sectional statistical analysis, since the same donors could not be followed over many years. The excess sharing between twins in beta out-of-frame sequences was weaker because fewer shared sequences reduced the signal-to-noise ratio. Out-of-frame TCR alpha sequences shared between twins showed an excess of low generation-probability sequences compared with coincidental sharing between unrelated individuals. Abundant cord blood beta clonotypes carried fewer insertions; young adult naive repertoires showed a weaker similar trend, while memory repertoires showed none.

Every donor in the study was a healthy Caucasian. Three unrelated non-twin adults were additionally sequenced: a male aged 18 to 30, a male aged 50 to 60 and a female aged 50 to 60. Miltenyi CD45RO+ enrichment and human naive T-cell isolation kits were used to isolate memory (CD45RO+) and naive T cells from PBMC. The junction shows trimming of 4 bases on V and 0 bases on J, plus 16 bases between the germline ends. Via the germline V gene, CDR1 is MDHEN and CDR2 SYDVKM. Spanning cysteine to phenylalanine, the CDR3 consists of 17 amino acids. The CDR3 DNA has 51 bases and is translated from base 1. The library was obtained by 5' RACE. TCRdb shows the sequencer as Illumina HiSeq 2000. Template switching added a universal primer binding site, and the final cDNA carried a unique molecular identifier that allowed TCR cDNA molecules to be counted accurately. Specific primers in the conserved constant-segment region were used to synthesize first-strand cDNA for TCR alpha and beta chains. To control for contamination, each cDNA library was double barcoded with a SMART-Mk sample barcode plus Illumina barcodes. TruSeq adapter sequences and Illumina sample barcodes were added in two successive PCR steps. Sequencing of the TCR alpha and beta cDNA libraries was done on the Illumina HiSeq platform using custom primers. Per the original workflow: Unique molecular identifiers were extracted from raw reads with MiGEC, and CDR3 positions were determined with MiXCR. For each individual, recombination models were inferred using an EM algorithm with the repgenHMM and IGoR tools. Shared clonotypes were analyzed with the tcR package in R, and sharing was normalized by the product of cloneset sizes. To study raw recombination free of thymic and clonal selection effects, out-of-frame nonproductive sequences were analyzed. In TCRdb, the public reads were trimmed at Q25 with fastp and aligned with MiXCR, with productive beta chains retained. Here each entry gathers all rows of one CDR3 protein and keeps the most common genes and DNA. The V and J calls were determined by TCRdb, not by the authors. Within this sample are roughly 690,000 distinct CDR3 sequences, with around 6% of them counted one time only. The ten biggest clones cover around 1.9% of the sample.

A few counts support this clonotype. Its antigen is not yet known. Base quality data are lacking; no much larger clone is found one base away. Recombination connected TRBV28 to TRBJ1-5, with TRBD1 perhaps the D gene, on 5 matching bases. This clonotype originated in a man younger than 30 in good health. The material sequenced was naive T cells sorted from blood. The cell subset or site label corresponds to: cells isolated with a human naive T-cell isolation kit. DNA sequence: TGTGCCAGCAGTTCATCGGGGACGGGGAATAGCAATCAGCCCCAGCATTTT. Its translation is CASSSSGTGNSNQPQHF.